The present T cell receptor (beta chain) was sequenced within a study of blood T cell repertoires in COVID-19. Looking at the study overall: Some COVID-19 samples were acute and others convalescent; all came from the United States, Italy and Spain. In each case, the material was cDNA or gDNA derived from T cells, B-cell-depleted T cells, or PBMCs.

Sequencing used immunoSEQ multiplex PCR; TCRdb keeps in-frame clones, though not all of them. This repertoire shows 9,500 to 11,000 clones, 75% to 90% found once; its top ten account for 7.7%. The germline V gene has CDR1 SGHRS and CDR2 YFSETQ. Trimming took off 1 base at V and 2 bases at J, with 8 bases between the two ends. This CDR3 comprises 14 residues. The chain recombines TRBV5-1 with TRBJ2-3; D not certain. The sample taken for sequencing was peripheral blood. The TCR sequence derives from an older man with active COVID-19. The CDR3 bases are TGCGCCAGCAGCTTGATTGTTAACACAGATACGCAGTATTTT. This codes for CASSLIVNTDTQYF.